This T cell receptor beta chain was retrieved from a study of shared clonotypes between healthy human individuals (dated by TCRdb to about 2020). Regarding the complete study: The cohort included three men and a couple of women between 18 and 49 years of age. For each donor, CD4 naive and CD4 memory were each given three plates, CD8 naive was given two plates, and CD8 memory was given one plate. To estimate repertoire size and how much clonotypes are shared between individuals, the study performed deep sequencing of blood TCR repertoires from five healthy adults. Libraries were prepared and TCR repertoires were sequenced by different laboratories using diverse techniques, in order to increase sequencing depth and limit assay-specific biases. Leukapheresis yielded between about 0.8 and 9.5 billion PBMCs per donor.

The research as a whole found: Only blood was sampled, and tissue TCR repertoires likely differ from those in blood. When several donors were compared, the shared fraction of clonotypes was 5% to 6.5% for naive CD4, 3% to 4% for naive CD8, roughly 2.5% for memory CD4, and 0.35% to 0.5% for memory CD8. The small number of donors limited the genetic and exposure-history diversity represented. Naive subsets generally had larger estimated clonotype richness than memory subsets. Compared with non-shared clonotypes, the clonotypes found in all four sorted-subset donors had higher generation probabilities. Rarefaction of sorted-subset datasets indicated incomplete sequencing despite the large sequencing depth. Pairwise subsampling led to the expectation that sequencing depth would affect the degree of clonotype sharing among donors.

Healthy HIV-negative adults with no recently reported acute infections or vaccinations were included as donors. Every donor was a Caucasian adult living in Nashville, Tennessee, USA. CD4+ T cells were enriched through magnetic negative selection, after which naive cells were positively selected on CD45RA and the remaining negative fraction served as the memory subset. Blood was collected by leukapheresis, and PBMCs were isolated by Ficoll-Histopaque density gradient centrifugation and then cryopreserved in liquid nitrogen vapor phase. Analytical flow cytometry was used to check the purity and quantity of every magnetically sorted T cell population. From each sorted fraction, genomic DNA was isolated and quantified by UV absorbance on a Nanodrop 2000c. A remark on this clone: There is no known antigen for this receptor. No base quality information exists; no much larger clone differs at one position.

Using the deep immunoSEQ assay, TCR CDR3 regions were amplified from genomic DNA by multiplex PCR. Extracted genomic DNA from each cell subset was spread evenly across all wells of several immunoSEQ 96-well plates, with each plate serving as a replicate. For sorted subsets, roughly 190 ng of genomic DNA, equivalent to 30,000 or so T cell genomes, went into each replicate PCR. The purified libraries were quantified using a Qubit 3.0 fluorometer, sized with a Bioanalyzer 2100, and then quantified again using the KAPA Library Quantification kit. Each immunoSEQ 96-well plate was sequenced on its own single-read 150-cycle Illumina NextSeq 550 flow cell. As for how the authors treated the data: The immunoSEQ output contained only junctional sequences without quality scores, so filtering could not match that applied to full-length reads. To assign V/J genes and CDR3, sequences were annotated using PyIR, a Python wrapper for IgBLAST v1.9, with IMGT germline references. Reads with weak V/J assignments (E-value above 1e-6), missing CDR3, stop codons, out-of-frame junctions, or ambiguous translated residues were removed. V3J clonotypes were defined as sequences sharing an identical inferred V gene, J gene, and CDR3 amino acid sequence. Percentage overlap between repertoires was computed as shared unique clonotypes divided by the size of the smaller repertoire. Repertoire richness was assessed with RTK rarefaction, the Chao1 estimator, and Recon v2.1 estimates of unobserved clonotypes. OLGA was used to compute generation probabilities for all TCRbeta clonotypes that the gDNA method yielded from a few donors. TCRdb obtained this table from immuneACCESS and retained in-frame rearrangements with V and J assigned. These tables miss some clones; where compared with another copy, unresolved V genes account for less than half of the shortfall, and the remainder is unexplained. The D gene and trimming were derived from the DNA, and the V and J assignments and clone size from that table. The sample has approximately 330,000 clones on record, less than 85% of them singletons. The top ten constitute under 11% of the sample.

The TCR sequence derives from a man aged 25 to 40 in good health. Input material: memory CD4+ T cells sorted from blood. In the paper's terms, the cell subset or site label means: CD45RA-negative fraction.

The CDR3 reads CASSRQGATNTGELFF. The sequenced DNA is TGCGCCAGCAGCCGACAGGGGGCCACGAACACCGGGGAGCTGTTTTTT. The chain was built from TRBV5-1 and TRBJ2-2; 10 nucleotides in the junction match TRBD1. The germline V gene encodes CDR1 SGHRS and CDR2 YFSETQ. The CDR3 sequence holds 16 residues, the cysteine and phenylalanine included. The DNA shown is the 48-base CDR3, in frame from base 1. Trimming accounts for 4 bases at V and 0 bases at J, while the number of junction bases matched to no gene is 3.